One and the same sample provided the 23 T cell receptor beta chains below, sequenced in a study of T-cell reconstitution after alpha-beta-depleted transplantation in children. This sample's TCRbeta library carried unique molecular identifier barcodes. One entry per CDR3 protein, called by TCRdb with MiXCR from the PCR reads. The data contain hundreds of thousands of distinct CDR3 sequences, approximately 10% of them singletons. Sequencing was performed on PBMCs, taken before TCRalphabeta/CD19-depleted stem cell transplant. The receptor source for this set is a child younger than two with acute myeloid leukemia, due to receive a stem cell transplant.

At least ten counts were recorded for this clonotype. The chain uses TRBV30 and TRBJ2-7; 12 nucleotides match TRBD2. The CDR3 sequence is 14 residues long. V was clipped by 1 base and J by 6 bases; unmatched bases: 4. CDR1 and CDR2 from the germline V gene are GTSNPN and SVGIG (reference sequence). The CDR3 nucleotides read TGTGCCTGGAGTGGGCTAGCGGGGGGGATCGAGCAGTACTTC. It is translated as CAWSGLAGGIEQYF. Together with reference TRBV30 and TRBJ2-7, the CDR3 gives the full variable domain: SQTIHQWPATLVQPVGSPLSLECTVEGTSNPNLYWYRQAAGRGLQLLFYSVGIGQISSEVPQNLSASRPQDRQFILSSKKLLLSDSGFYLCAWSGLAGGIEQYFGPGTRLTVT.

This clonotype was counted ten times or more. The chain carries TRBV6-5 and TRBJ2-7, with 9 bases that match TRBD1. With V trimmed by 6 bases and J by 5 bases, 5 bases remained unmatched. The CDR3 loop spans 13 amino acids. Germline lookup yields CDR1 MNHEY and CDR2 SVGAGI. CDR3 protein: CASRGTGSHEQYF. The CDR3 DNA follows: TGTGCCAGCAGGGGGACAGGGTCCCACGAGCAGTACTTC.

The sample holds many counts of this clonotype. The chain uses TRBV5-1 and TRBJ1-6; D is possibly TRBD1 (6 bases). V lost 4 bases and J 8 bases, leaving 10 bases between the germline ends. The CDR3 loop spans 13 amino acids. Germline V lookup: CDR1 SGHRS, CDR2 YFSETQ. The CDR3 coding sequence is TGCGCCAGCAGCAGGGGGTTTGATTCACCCCTCCACTTT. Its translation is CASSRGFDSPLHF.

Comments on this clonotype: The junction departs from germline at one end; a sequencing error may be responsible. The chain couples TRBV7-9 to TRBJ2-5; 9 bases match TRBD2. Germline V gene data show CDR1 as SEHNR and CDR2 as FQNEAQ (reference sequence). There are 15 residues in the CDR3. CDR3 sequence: CATSYQTGTSRRKYF. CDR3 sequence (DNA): TGTGCCACCAGCTATCAGACCGGGACTAGCAGGAGAAAGTACTTC.

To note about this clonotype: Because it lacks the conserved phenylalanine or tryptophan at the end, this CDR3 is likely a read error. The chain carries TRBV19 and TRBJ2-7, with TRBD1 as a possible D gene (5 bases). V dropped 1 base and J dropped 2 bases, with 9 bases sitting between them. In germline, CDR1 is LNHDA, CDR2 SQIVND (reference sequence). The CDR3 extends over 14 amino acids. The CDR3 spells CASSIGQRAYEQYL. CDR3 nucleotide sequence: TGTGCCAGTAGTATAGGACAGCGCGCCTACGAGCAGTACTTG.

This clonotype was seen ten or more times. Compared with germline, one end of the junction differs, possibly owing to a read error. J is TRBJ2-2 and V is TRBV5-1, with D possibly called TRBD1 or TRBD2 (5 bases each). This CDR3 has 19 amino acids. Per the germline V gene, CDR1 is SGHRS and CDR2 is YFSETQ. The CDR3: CASSLGRDDRLQNPGELFF. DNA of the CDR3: TGCGCCAGCAGCTTGGGAAGGGACGATCGATTACAGAACCCCGGGGAGCTGTTTTTT.

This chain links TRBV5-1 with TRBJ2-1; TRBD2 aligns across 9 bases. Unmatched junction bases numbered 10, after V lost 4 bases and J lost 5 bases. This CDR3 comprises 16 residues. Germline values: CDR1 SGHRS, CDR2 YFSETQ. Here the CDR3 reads CASSPLGLAGNNEQFF. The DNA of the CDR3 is TGCGCCAGCAGCCCCCTGGGGCTAGCGGGGAACAATGAGCAGTTCTTC.

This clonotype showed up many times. The CDR3 reads CASSGSGPTSETQYF. The CDR3 coding sequence is TGCGCCAGCAGCGGTAGCGGGCCGACGTCAGAGACCCAGTACTTC. The gene calls are TRBV5-1 and TRBJ2-5, with 7 bases that match TRBD2. J lost 4 bases, V lost 4 bases, and 10 bases had no gene match. Germline values: CDR1 SGHRS, CDR2 YFSETQ. The CDR3 contains 15 residues.

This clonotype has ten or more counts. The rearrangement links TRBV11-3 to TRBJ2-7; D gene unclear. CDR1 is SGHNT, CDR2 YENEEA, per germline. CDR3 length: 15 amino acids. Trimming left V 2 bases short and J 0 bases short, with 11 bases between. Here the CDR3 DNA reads TGTGCCAGCAGCTTACAGGCGGTGAGCTCCTACGAGCAGTACTTC. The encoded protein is CASSLQAVSSYEQYF.

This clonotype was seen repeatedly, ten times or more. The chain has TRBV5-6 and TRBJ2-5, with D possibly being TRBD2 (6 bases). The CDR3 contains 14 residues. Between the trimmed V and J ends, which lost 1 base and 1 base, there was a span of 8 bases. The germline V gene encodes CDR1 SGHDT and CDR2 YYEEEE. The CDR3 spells CASSLRDFQETQYF. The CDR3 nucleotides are TGTGCCAGCAGCTTGAGGGACTTCCAAGAGACCCAGTACTTC.

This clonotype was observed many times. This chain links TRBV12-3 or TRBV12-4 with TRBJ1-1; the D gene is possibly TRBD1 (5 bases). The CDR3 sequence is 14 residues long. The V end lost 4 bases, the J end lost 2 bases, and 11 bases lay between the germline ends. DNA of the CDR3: TGTGCCAGCAGTTCGAAGGGGCCTAACACTGAAGCTTTCTTT. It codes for CASSSKGPNTEAFF.

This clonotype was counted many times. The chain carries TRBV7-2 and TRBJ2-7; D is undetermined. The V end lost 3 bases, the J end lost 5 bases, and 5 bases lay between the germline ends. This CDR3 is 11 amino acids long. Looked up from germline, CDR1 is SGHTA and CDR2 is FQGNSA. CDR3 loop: CASSFGNEQYF. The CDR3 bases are TGTGCCAGCAGCTTCGGAAACGAGCAGTACTTC.

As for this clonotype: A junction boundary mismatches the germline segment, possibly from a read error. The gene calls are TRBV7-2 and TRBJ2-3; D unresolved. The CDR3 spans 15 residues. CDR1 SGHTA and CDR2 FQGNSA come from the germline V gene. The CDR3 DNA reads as TGTACCAGCAGCTTACAGGCGTCGAGCACAGATACGCAATATTTT. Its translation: CTSSLQASSTDTQYF.

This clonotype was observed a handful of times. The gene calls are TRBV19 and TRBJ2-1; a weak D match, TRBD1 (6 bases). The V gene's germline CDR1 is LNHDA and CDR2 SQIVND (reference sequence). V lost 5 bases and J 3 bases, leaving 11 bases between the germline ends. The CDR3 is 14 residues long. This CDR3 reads CASSPGHHYNEQFF. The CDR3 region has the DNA TGTGCCAGTAGTCCGGGACACCACTACAATGAGCAGTTCTTC. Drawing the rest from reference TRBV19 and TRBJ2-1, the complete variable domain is DGGITQSPKYLFRKEGQNVTLSCEQNLNHDAMYWYRQDPGQGLRLIYYSQIVNDFQKGDIAEGYSVSREKKESFPLTVTSAQKNPTAFYLCASSPGHHYNEQFFGPGTRLTVL.

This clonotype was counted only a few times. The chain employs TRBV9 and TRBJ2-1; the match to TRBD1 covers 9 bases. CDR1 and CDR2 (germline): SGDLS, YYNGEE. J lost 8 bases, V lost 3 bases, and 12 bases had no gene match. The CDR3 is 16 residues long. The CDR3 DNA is TGTGCCAGCAGCGGACGGACAGGGGCGGGGTGGTATGAGCAGTTCTTC. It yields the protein CASSGRTGAGWYEQFF. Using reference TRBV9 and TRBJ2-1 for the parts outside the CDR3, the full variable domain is DSGVTQTPKHLITATGQRVTLRCSPRSGDLSVYWYQQSLDQGLQFLIQYYNGEERAKGNILERFSAQQFPDLHSELNLSSLELGDSALYFCASSGRTGAGWYEQFFGPGTRLTVL.

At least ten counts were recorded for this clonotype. This chain's CDR3 is CASSEQGAGEQYF. The CDR3 nucleotides read TGTGCCAGTAGTGAGCAGGGGGCTGGCGAGCAGTACTTC. V usage is TRBV19 and J usage is TRBJ2-7, with 8 bases matching TRBD1. The CDR3 has 13 amino acids. The germline V gene encodes CDR1 LNHDA and CDR2 SQIVND (reference sequence). V was pared by 5 bases and J by 6 bases, with 6 bases of the junction left unmatched.

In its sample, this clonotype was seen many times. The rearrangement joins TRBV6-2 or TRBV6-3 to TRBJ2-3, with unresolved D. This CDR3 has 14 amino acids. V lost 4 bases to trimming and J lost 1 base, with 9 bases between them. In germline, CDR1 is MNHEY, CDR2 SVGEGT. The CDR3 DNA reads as TGTGCCAGCAGTTCGACGATCGGCACAGATACGCAGTATTTT. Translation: CASSSTIGTDTQYF.

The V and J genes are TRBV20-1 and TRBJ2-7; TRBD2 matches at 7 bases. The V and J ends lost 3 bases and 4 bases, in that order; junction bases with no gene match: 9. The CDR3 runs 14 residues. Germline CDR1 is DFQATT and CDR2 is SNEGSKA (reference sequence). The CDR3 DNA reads TGCAGTGCTAGTTACGCGGGAGAAGGTTACGAGCAGTACTTC. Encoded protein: CSASYAGEGYEQYF.

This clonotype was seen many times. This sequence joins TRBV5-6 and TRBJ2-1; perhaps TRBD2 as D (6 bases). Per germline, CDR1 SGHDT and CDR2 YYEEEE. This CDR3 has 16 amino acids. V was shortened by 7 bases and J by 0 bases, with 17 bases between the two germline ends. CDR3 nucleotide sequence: TGTGCCAGCGAAGATGTGGGCGGGATCTCCTACAATGAGCAGTTCTTC. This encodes CASEDVGGISYNEQFF.

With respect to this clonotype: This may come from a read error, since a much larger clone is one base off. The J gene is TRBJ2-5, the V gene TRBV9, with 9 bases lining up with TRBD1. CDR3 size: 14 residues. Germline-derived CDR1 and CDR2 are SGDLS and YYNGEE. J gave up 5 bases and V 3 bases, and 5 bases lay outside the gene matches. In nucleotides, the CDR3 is TGTGCCAGCAGCGCAGGGACAGGGAGGGAGACCCAGTACTTC. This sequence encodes CASSAGTGRETQYF.

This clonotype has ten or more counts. CDR3 region: CASSSDGQGNTEAFF. The CDR3 nucleotides are TGCGCCAGCAGCTCCGACGGACAGGGGAACACTGAAGCTTTCTTT. The rearrangement links TRBV5-1 to TRBJ1-1, with TRBD1 identical over 8 bases. V was clipped by 3 bases and J by 1 base; unmatched bases: 5. The germline V gene encodes CDR1 SGHRS and CDR2 YFSETQ. The CDR3 sequence is 15 residues long.

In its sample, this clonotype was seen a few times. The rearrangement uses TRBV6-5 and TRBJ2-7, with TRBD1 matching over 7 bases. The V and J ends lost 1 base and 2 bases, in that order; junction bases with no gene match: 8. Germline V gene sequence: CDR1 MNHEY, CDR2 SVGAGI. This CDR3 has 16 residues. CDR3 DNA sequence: TGTGCCAGCAGTTACTTGGCCTCCGGGACAGCCTACGAGCAGTACTTC. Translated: CASSYLASGTAYEQYF.

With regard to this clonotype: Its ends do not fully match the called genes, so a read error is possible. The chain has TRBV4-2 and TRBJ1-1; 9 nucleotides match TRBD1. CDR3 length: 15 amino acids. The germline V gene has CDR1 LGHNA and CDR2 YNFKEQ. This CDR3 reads CAISRGDRAATEAFF. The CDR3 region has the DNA TGTGCCATCAGCCGCGGGGACAGGGCTGCTACTGAAGCTTTCTTT.